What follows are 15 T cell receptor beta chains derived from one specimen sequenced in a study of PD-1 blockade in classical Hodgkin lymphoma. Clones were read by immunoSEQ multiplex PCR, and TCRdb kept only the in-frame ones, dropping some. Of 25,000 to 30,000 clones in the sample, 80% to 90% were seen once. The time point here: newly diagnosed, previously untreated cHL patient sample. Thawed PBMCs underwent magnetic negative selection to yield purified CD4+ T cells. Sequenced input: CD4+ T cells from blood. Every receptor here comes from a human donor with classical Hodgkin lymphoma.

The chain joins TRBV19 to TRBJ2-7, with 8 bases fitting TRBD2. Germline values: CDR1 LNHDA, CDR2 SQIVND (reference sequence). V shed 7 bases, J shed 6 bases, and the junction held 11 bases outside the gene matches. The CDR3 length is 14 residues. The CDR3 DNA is TGTGCCAGTAATGCGGGACTAGTAAGTAGCGAGCAGTACTTC. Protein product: CASNAGLVSSEQYF.

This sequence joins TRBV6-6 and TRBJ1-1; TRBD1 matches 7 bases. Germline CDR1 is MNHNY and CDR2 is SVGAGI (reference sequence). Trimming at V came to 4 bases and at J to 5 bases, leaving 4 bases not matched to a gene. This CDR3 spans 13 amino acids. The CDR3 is CASSFTGETEAFF. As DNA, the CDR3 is TGTGCCAGCAGTTTCACAGGGGAGACTGAAGCTTTCTTT.

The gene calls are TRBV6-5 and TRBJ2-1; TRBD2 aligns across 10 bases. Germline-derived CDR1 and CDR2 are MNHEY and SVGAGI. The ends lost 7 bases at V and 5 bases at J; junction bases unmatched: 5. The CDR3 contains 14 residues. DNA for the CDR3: TGTGCCAGCAACATAGCGGGAGGACACAATGAGCAGTTCTTC. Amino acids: CASNIAGGHNEQFF.

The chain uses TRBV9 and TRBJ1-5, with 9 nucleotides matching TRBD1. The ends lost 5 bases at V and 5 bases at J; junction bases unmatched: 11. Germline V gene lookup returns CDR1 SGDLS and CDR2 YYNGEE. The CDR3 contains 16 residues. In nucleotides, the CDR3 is TGTGCCAGCAGGGGGACAGGGTTACGCTGGGATCAGCCCCAGCATTTT. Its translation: CASRGTGLRWDQPQHF.

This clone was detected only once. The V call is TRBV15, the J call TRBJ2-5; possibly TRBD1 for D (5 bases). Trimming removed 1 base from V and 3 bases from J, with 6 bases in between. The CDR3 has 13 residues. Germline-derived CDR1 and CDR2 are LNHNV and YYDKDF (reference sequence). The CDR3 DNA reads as TGTGCCACCAGCAGAGGGGGCAAAGAGACCCAGTACTTC. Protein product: CATSRGGKETQYF.

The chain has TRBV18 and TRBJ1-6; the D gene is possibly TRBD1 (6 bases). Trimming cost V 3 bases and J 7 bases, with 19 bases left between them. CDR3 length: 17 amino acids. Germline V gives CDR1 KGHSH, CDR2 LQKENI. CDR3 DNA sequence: TGTGCCAGCTCACCTTCCCAAGGCGGGGGCAGAAATTCACCCCTCCACTTT. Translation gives CASSPSQGGGRNSPLHF.

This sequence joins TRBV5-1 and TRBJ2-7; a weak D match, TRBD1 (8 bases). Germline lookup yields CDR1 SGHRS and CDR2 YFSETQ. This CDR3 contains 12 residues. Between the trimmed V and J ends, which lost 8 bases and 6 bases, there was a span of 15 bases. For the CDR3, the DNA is TGCGCCAGTGTCACAGGGGGGGGCGAGCAGTACTTC. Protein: CASVTGGGEQYF.

CDR3 sequence: CASSKGLTGDYGYTF. The CDR3 DNA reads TGTGCCAGCAGTAAAGGCCTGACAGGGGACTATGGCTACACCTTC. The chain links TRBV6-1 to TRBJ1-2; 8 bases align to TRBD1. The ends lost 5 bases at V and 3 bases at J; junction bases unmatched: 8. The CDR3 loop spans 15 amino acids. Germline-derived CDR1 and CDR2 are MNHNS and SASEGT.

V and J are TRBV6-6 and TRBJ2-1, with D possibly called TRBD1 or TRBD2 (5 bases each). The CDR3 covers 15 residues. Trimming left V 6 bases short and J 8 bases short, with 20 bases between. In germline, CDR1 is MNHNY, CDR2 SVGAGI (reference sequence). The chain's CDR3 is CASSHPASWGDEQFF. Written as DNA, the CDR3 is TGTGCCAGCAGCCACCCGGCTAGCTGGGGCGATGAGCAGTTCTTC.

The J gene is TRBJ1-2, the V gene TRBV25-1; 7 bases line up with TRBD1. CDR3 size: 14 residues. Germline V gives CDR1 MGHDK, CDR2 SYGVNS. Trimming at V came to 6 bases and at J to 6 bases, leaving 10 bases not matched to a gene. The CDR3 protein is CASSRDPQGDGYTF. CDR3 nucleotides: TGTGCCAGCAGCCGGGACCCCCAGGGGGATGGCTACACCTTC.

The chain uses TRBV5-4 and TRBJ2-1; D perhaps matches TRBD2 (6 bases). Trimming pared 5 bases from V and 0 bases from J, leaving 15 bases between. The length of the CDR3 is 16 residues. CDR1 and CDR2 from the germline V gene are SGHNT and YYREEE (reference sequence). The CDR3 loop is CASRPLASSSYNEQFF. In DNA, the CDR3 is TGTGCCAGCAGGCCTCTAGCGTCCAGCTCCTACAATGAGCAGTTCTTC. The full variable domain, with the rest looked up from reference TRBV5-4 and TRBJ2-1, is ETGVTQSPTHLIKTRGQQVTLRCSSQSGHNTVSWYQQALGQGPQFIFQYYREEENGRGNFPPRFSGLQFPNYSSELNVNALELDDSALYLCASRPLASSSYNEQFFGPGTRLTVL.

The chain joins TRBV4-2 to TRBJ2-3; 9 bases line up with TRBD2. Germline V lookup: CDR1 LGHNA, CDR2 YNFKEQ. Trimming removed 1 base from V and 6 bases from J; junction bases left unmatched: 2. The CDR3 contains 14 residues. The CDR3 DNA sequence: TGTGCCAGCAGCCAAGCTAGCGGGATGGATACGCAGTATTTT. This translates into CASSQASGMDTQYF.

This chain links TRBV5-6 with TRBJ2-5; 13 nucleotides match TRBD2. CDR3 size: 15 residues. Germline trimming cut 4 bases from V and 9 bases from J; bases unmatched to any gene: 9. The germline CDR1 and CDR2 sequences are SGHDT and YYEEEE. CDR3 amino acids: CASSHTSGRAEAQYF. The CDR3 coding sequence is TGTGCCAGCAGCCACACTAGCGGGAGGGCCGAGGCCCAGTACTTC.

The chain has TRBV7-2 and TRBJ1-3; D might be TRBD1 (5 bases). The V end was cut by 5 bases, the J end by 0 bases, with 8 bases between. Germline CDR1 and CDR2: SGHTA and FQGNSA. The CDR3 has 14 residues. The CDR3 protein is CASSIGGSGNTIYF. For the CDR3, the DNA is TGTGCCAGCAGCATCGGGGGCTCTGGAAACACCATATATTTT. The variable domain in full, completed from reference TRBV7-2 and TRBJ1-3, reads GAGVSQSPSNKVTEKGKDVELRCDPISGHTALYWYRQSLGQGLEFLIYFQGNSAPDKSGLPSDRFSAERTGGSVSTLTIQRTQQEDSAVYLCASSIGGSGNTIYFGEGSWLTVV.

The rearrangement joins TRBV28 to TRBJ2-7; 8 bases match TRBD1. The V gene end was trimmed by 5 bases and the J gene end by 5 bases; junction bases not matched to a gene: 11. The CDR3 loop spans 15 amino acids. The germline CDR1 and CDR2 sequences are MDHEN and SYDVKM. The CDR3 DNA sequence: TGTGCCAGCAGTACCTTTACAGGGGGTATAGACGAGCAGTACTTC. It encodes CASSTFTGGIDEQYF.